Listed below are T cell receptor beta chains from one sample, sequenced in a study of shared clonotypes between healthy human individuals. Sequencing used immunoSEQ multiplex PCR; TCRdb keeps in-frame clones, though not all of them. Of 2 million or so clones listed, approximately 95% were seen once; the top ten hold roughly 1.1%. The sequenced sample consisted of naive CD8+ T cells sorted from blood. These receptors were collected from a man between 18 and 35 years old in good health. CDR3s include the opening cysteine and the closing phenylalanine or tryptophan. The D gene is left open where the match is weak. Clone size appears in some rows only: once, few, many, or a class for an expanded clone.

>TRBJ1-3|.|.|TRBV5-1
TGCGCCAGCAGCTTGGGACCAGGGGTTAGAAACACCATATATTTT
CASSLGPGVRNTIYF
>TRBJ2-7|.|.|TRBV19
TGTGCCAGTAGTATAGCGGTTCGGACAGTTAGGCACTCCGAGCAGTACTTC
CASSIAVRTVRHSEQYF
>TRBJ1-4|.|.|TRBV27
TGTGCCAGCAGTTTTTGGCGGGGCGGGGTGGCTGAAAAACTGTTTTTT
CASSFWRGGVAEKLFF
>TRBJ2-3|.|once|TRBV10-2
TGCGCCAGCCGCTCGCCTACGGGGCGGTACACAGATACGCAGTATTTT
CASRSPTGRYTDTQYF
>TRBJ2-7|TRBD1|.|TRBV7-9
TGTGCCAGCAGCTTGGGACAGGCGTCCTACGAGCAGTACTTC
CASSLGQASYEQYF
>TRBJ2-7|TRBD2|.|TRBV5-4
TGTGCCAGCAGCTCGGGACTAGCGGGGACCTACGAGCAGTACTTC
CASSSGLAGTYEQYF
>TRBJ1-2|.|.|TRBV27
TGTGCCACCGGGACCGCTGCTAACTATGGCTACACCTTC
CATGTAANYGYTF
>TRBJ2-1|.|.|TRBV1
TGCACCAGCAGCCAACCACGTGACTGCTCCTACAATGAGCAGTTCTTC
CTSSQPRDCSYNEQFF
>TRBJ2-3|TRBD2|.|TRBV6-1
TGTGCCAGCAGTGAAGCATGGGACTACAACACAGATACGCAGTATTTT
CASSEAWDYNTDTQYF
>TRBJ2-2|.|.|TRBV29-1
TGCAGCGTTGTTAATACCGGGGAGCTGTTTTTT
CSVVNTGELFF
>TRBJ2-5|.|once|TRBV13
TGTGCCAGCAGCACCCTTCGGGGACAAGAGACCCAGTACTTC
CASSTLRGQETQYF
>TRBJ1-1|.|.|TRBV10-1
TGCGCCAGCAGTGACGGGGTGAACACTGAAGCTTTCTTT
CASSDGVNTEAFF
>TRBJ2-1|.|.|TRBV4-1
TGCGCCAGCAGCCAAGAAATAGCGGTGAGCTCCTACAATGAGCAGTTCTTC
CASSQEIAVSSYNEQFF
>TRBJ2-7|TRBD1|.|TRBV27
TGTGCCAGCAGTTGGAACAGGGGGCAAAACGAGCAGTACTTC
CASSWNRGQNEQYF
>TRBJ2-1|.|.|TRBV13
TGTGCCAGCAGCTTACGGGCCCTGAATGAGCAGTTCTTC
CASSLRALNEQFF
>TRBJ2-7|.|.|TRBV27
TGTGCCAGCAGTTTCGGGGCGGACTACGAGCAGTACTTC
CASSFGADYEQYF
>TRBJ2-5|.|.|TRBV30
TGTGCCTGGAGATCCTCAAGTAGGGACTTGGGTTGGGAGACCCAGTACTTC
CAWRSSSRDLGWETQYF
>TRBJ2-7|TRBD1|.|TRBV4-1
TGCGCCAGCAGCCCTCGGCAGGGGGCGTACGAGCAGTACTTC
CASSPRQGAYEQYF
>TRBJ1-1|TRBD1|.|TRBV28
TGTGCCAGCAGTTTATCGGGGACAGAGATCGAAGCTTTCTTT
CASSLSGTEIEAFF
>TRBJ2-7|.|.|TRBV4-3
TGCGCCAGCAGCCAAGGGCCCCAGCCCCTAGACGAGCAGTACTTC
CASSQGPQPLDEQYF
>TRBJ2-6|.|.|TRBV9
TGTGCCAGCAGCGCCGGAGGGTCTGGGGCCAACGTCCTGACTTTC
CASSAGGSGANVLTF
>TRBJ2-1|.|.|TRBV7-8
TGTGCCAGCACGCTGGCTAGCTCCTACAATGAGCAGTTCTTC
CASTLASSYNEQFF
>TRBJ2-7|.|once|TRBV4-1
TGCGCCAGCAGCCAAAAGACCTCCAGGGGGGACGAGCAGTACTTC
CASSQKTSRGDEQYF
>TRBJ2-1|TRBD2|.|TRBV27
TGTGCCAGCAGTCCATCAGCGGGAGTATACTACAATGAGCAGTTCTTC
CASSPSAGVYYNEQFF
>TRBJ2-7|.|.|TRBV28
TGTGCCAGCAGTCCGACAGATCCTGGCGAGCAGTACTTC
CASSPTDPGEQYF
>TRBJ1-5|TRBD1|once|TRBV28
TGTGCCAGCAGTTTATACGGACAGGGGGCGAGGAATCAGCCCCAGCATTTT
CASSLYGQGARNQPQHF
>TRBJ2-7|.|.|TRBV28
TGTGCCAGCACCCTTCAGGGGGGTTACGAGCAGTACTTC
CASTLQGGYEQYF
>TRBJ2-3|TRBD2|.|TRBV7-9
TGTGCCAGCAGCTTAGCGGCGGGAGGGCCAGATACGCAGTATTTT
CASSLAAGGPDTQYF
>TRBJ2-7|TRBD1|.|TRBV4-1
TGCGCCAGCAGCCCATCCCGGGACAGGGGCGACGAGCAGTACTTC
CASSPSRDRGDEQYF
>TRBJ2-1|TRBD2|.|TRBV10-2
TGCGCCAGCATTAACGGGCTAGCGGACTTGAATGAGCAGTTCTTC
CASINGLADLNEQFF
>TRBJ2-1|.|.|TRBV6-6
TGTGCCAGCGCCGAGACGTATACCTACAATGAGCAGTTCTTC
CASAETYTYNEQFF
>TRBJ2-7|TRBD2|.|TRBV7-2
TGTGCCAGCAGCGTCCCACTAGCGGGAGGGCCCTACGAGCAGTACTTC
CASSVPLAGGPYEQYF
>TRBJ2-3|TRBD2|.|TRBV9
TGTGCCAGCAGCCTTCGACGAGAGCGGGGCCTCAAGGGAGATACGCAGTATTTT
CASSLRRERGLKGDTQYF